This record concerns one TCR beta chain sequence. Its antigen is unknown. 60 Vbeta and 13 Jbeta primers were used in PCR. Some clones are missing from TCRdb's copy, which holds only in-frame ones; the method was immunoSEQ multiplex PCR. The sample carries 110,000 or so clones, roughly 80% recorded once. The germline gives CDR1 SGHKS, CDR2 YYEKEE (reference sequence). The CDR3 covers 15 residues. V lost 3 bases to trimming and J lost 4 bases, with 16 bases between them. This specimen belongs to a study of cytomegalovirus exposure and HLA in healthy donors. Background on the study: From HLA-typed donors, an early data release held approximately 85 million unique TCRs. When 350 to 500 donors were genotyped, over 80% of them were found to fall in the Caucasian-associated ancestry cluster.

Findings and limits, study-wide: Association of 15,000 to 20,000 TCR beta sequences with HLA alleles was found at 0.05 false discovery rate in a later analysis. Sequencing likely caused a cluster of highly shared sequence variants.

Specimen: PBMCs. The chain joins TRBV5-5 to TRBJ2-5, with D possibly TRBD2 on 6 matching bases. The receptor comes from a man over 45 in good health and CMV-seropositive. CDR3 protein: CASSSRGTFAETQYF. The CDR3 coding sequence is TGTGCCAGCAGCTCCCGGGGGACTTTTGCAGAGACCCAGTACTTC.